A single sample gave rise to the 20 T cell receptor beta chains below, sequenced in a study of T cell responses to AZD1222 COVID-19 vaccine (dated by TCRdb to 2020 to 2022). The method behind the library was the immunoSEQ multiplex PCR assay. TCRdb stores this immuneACCESS table with in-frame sequences only. Part of the clones is absent; in the studies checked, under half of the shortfall reflects unresolved V genes, and no reason is known for the rest. Present in this sample are almost 70,000 clones, roughly 80% of which were seen just once. The ten largest clones capture 20% to 30% of the sample. The time point label corresponds to: about 28 days (+/-7) after the second vaccine dose. The sample consisted of peripheral blood, taken 28 days after the second AZD1222 dose. These receptors originate from an adult who received the AZD1222 COVID-19 vaccine.

This sequence joins TRBV25-1 and TRBJ2-7; D unclear. The CDR3 is made up of 11 amino acids. The V and J ends lost 5 bases and 4 bases respectively, with 6 bases between them. In germline, CDR1 is MGHDK, CDR2 SYGVNS. The CDR3 loop is CASSYTYEQYF. The CDR3 nucleotides are TGTGCCAGCAGTTACACTTACGAGCAGTACTTC.

The genes are TRBV7-9 and TRBJ1-2; D is ambiguous. V was trimmed by 4 bases and J by 5 bases, leaving 20 bases between them. The CDR3 length is 16 residues. Germline V gene sequence: CDR1 SEHNR, CDR2 FQNEAQ (reference sequence). In DNA, the CDR3 is TGTGCCAGCAGCTCCTCGACCCTGGGCCTTGGATATGGCTACACCTTC. Protein product: CASSSSTLGLGYGYTF.

CDR3 in DNA: TGTGCCAGCAGCGCCAGGACAGGGACCTCCTACGAGCAGTACTTC. It translates to CASSARTGTSYEQYF. The V gene is TRBV7-8, the J gene TRBJ2-7; TRBD1 aligns across 8 bases. The V and J ends lost 5 bases and 0 bases, in that order; junction bases with no gene match: 6. The CDR3 length is 15 residues. Germline CDR1 reads SGHVS; CDR2 reads FQNEAQ.

This clone appeared a single time. This chain connects TRBV5-1 to TRBJ2-5; TRBD2 matches at 7 bases. Germline V gene data show CDR1 as SGHRS and CDR2 as YFSETQ. The CDR3 length is 15 residues. J lost 1 base, V lost 4 bases, and 7 bases had no gene match. CDR3 DNA: TGCGCCAGCAGCATCCAGCGGGGCCCCCAAGAGACCCAGTACTTC. Encoded protein: CASSIQRGPQETQYF.

V and J are TRBV11-2 and TRBJ1-1; D might be TRBD1 (5 bases). In germline, CDR1 is SGHAT, CDR2 FQNNGV. Trimming took off 3 bases at V and 4 bases at J, with 9 bases between the two ends. The CDR3 totals 13 residues. This CDR3 reads CASSFGGATEAFF. The CDR3 DNA follows: TGTGCCAGCAGCTTTGGAGGGGCCACTGAAGCTTTCTTT.

This sequence joins TRBV24-1 and TRBJ2-1; D is uncertain. The germline gives CDR1 KGHDR, CDR2 SFDVKD. Trimming left V 4 bases short and J 6 bases short, with 12 bases between. The CDR3 spans 14 residues. This chain's CDR3 is CATSDHGRGNEQFF. In nucleotides, the CDR3 is TGTGCCACCAGTGACCACGGCCGCGGCAATGAGCAGTTCTTC.

The gene calls are TRBV5-4 and TRBJ2-7; 8 nucleotides line up with TRBD2. CDR1 and CDR2 from the germline V gene are SGHNT and YYREEE (reference sequence). The CDR3 is made up of 13 amino acids. V shed 7 bases and J 3 bases; nucleotides not matched to a gene: 6. CDR3 coding DNA: TGTGCCAGCTCGGGAGGGGGGTACTACGAGCAGTACTTC. Residues: CASSGGGYYEQYF.

The chain couples TRBV27 to TRBJ2-1; unclear D gene. The CDR3 extends over 12 amino acids. Trimming cost V 4 bases and J 5 bases, with 6 bases left between them. Germline V gives CDR1 MNHEY, CDR2 SMNVEV (reference sequence). In DNA, the CDR3 is TGTGCCAGCAGTTCTCGTAACAATGAGCAGTTCTTC. This encodes CASSSRNNEQFF.

The chain couples TRBV19 to TRBJ1-5; a possible D gene is TRBD1 (6 bases). The CDR3 spans 13 residues. Trimming stripped 10 bases from V and 7 bases from J, with 17 bases between. CDR1 is LNHDA and CDR2 is SQIVND in the germline V gene (reference sequence). Here the CDR3 DNA reads TGTGCCACCCGGGGGGGGCCAGTACAGCCCCAGCATTTT. It translates to CATRGGPVQPQHF.

The chain carries TRBV7-9 and TRBJ1-5; D remains ambiguous. CDR1 and CDR2 from the germline V gene are SEHNR and FQNEAQ (reference sequence). The CDR3 spans 13 residues. V was cut by 5 bases and J by 10 bases, with 15 bases left in between. CDR3 loop: CASSPRGYEPQHF. CDR3 coding DNA: TGTGCCAGCAGCCCGAGAGGATATGAACCCCAGCATTTT.

The chain carries TRBV3-1 (or the pseudogene TRBV3-2) and TRBJ2-2; 7 bases fit TRBD1. Germline V lookup: CDR1 LGHDT, CDR2 YNNKEL (reference sequence). This CDR3 is 14 amino acids long. The junction had 6 bases not matched to a gene; V was cut back by 4 bases and J by 7 bases. CDR3 sequence reads: CASSRDRVIGELFF. Written as DNA, the CDR3 is TGTGCCAGCAGCCGCGACAGGGTCATCGGGGAGCTGTTTTTT.

This sequence joins TRBV5-6 and TRBJ2-2, with D unresolved. Germline CDR1 is SGHDT and CDR2 is YYEEEE. The CDR3 extends over 13 amino acids. Trimming stripped 4 bases from V and 4 bases from J, with 8 bases between. The CDR3 spells CASSPYFTGELFF. For the CDR3, the DNA is TGTGCCAGCAGCCCCTACTTCACCGGGGAGCTGTTTTTT.

J is TRBJ2-3 and V is TRBV5-1; no definite D call. This CDR3 comprises 14 residues. V was trimmed by 4 bases and J by 0 bases, leaving 9 bases between them. Germline V CDR1 and CDR2: SGHRS, YFSETQ. CDR3 nucleotides: TGCGCCAGCAGCCCCGGTGTGAGCACAGATACGCAGTATTTT. It yields the protein CASSPGVSTDTQYF.

V and J are TRBV29-1 and TRBJ2-1; possibly TRBD2 for D (7 bases). V was cut by 5 bases and J by 8 bases, with 10 bases left in between. CDR1 and CDR2 from the germline V gene are SQVTM and ANQGSEA. The CDR3 consists of 11 residues. This CDR3 is CSVSGGYEQFF. DNA for the CDR3: TGCAGCGTTTCGGGGGGCTATGAGCAGTTCTTC.

V gene TRBV6-1 combines with J gene TRBJ1-2; 9 bases are a match to TRBD1. CDR3 length equals 11 residues. The V and J ends lost 3 bases and 12 bases, in that order; junction bases with no gene match: 2. CDR1 is MNHNS and CDR2 is SASEGT in the germline V gene. The CDR3 reads CASSDGTGNTF. The DNA for the CDR3 is TGTGCCAGCAGTGACGGGACAGGGAACACCTTC.

The chain is built from TRBV6-4 and TRBJ1-1; D unresolved. In germline, CDR1 is MRHNA, CDR2 SNTAGT. V was clipped by 4 bases and J by 6 bases, with 15 bases between them. The CDR3 has 14 residues. CDR3 residues: CASSGFKVVAEAFF. For the CDR3, the DNA is TGTGCCAGCAGTGGCTTTAAGGTCGTAGCTGAAGCTTTCTTT.

The chain joins TRBV19 to TRBJ2-7; 8 bases line up with TRBD1. Germline CDR1 LNHDA, CDR2 SQIVND (reference sequence). The junction had 6 bases not matched to a gene; V was cut back by 10 bases and J by 4 bases. This CDR3 has 12 residues. The CDR3 here is CATQGAKYEQYF. The CDR3 nucleotides read TGTGCCACTCAGGGGGCGAAGTACGAGCAGTACTTC.

This clone was picked up one time. The genes are TRBV18 and TRBJ2-3; 11 bases agree with TRBD1. Per germline, CDR1 KGHSH and CDR2 LQKENI. CDR3 size: 15 residues. The V and J ends lost 3 bases and 4 bases, in that order; junction bases with no gene match: 3. The DNA of the CDR3 is TGTGCCAGCTCACCTGGACAGGGGGCGGCAGATACGCAGTATTTT. Translation: CASSPGQGAADTQYF. Variable domain in full (rest from reference TRBV18 and TRBJ2-3): NAGVMQNPRHLVRRRGQEARLRCSPMKGHSHVYWYRQLPEEGLKFMVYLQKENIIDESGMPKERFSAEFPKEGPSILRIQQVVRGDSAAYFCASSPGQGAADTQYFGPGTRLTVL.

The CDR3 protein is CASMSSGNTIYF. DNA of the CDR3: TGTGCCAGCATGAGCTCTGGAAACACCATATATTTT. The V gene is TRBV12-3 or TRBV12-4, the J gene TRBJ1-3, with D unresolved. Trimming removed 7 bases at V and 0 bases at J, with 4 bases between. CDR3 length: 12 residues.

CDR3 sequence (DNA): TGTGCCAGCAGCTCGTTACTCCGGGACAGAGTGCGAGCTAATGAAAAACTGTTTTTT. It encodes CASSSLLRDRVRANEKLFF. The V gene is TRBV5-5, the J gene TRBJ1-4; 7 bases are a match to TRBD1. Unmatched junction bases numbered 17, after V lost 3 bases and J lost 3 bases. This CDR3 spans 19 amino acids. Germline CDR1 SGHKS, CDR2 YYEKEE (reference sequence).